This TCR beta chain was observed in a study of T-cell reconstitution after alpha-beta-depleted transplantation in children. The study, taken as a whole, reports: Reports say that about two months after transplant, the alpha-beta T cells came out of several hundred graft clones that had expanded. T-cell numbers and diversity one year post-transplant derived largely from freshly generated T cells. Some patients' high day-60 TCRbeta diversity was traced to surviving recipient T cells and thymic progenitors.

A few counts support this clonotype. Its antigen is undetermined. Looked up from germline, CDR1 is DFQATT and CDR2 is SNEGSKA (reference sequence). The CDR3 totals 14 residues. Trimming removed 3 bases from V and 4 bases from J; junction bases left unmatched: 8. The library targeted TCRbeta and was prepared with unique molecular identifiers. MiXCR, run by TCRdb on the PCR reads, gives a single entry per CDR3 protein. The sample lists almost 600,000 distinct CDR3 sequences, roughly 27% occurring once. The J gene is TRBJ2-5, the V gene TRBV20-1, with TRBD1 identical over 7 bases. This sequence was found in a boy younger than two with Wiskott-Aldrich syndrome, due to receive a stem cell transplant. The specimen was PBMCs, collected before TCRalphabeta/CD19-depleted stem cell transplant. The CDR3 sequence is CSASALTGRETQYF. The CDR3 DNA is TGCAGTGCTAGTGCACTGACAGGGCGAGAGACCCAGTACTTC.